This T cell receptor (beta chain) was observed in a study of T cell responses to AZD1222 COVID-19 vaccine. Findings of the study overall: Baseline testing showed seropositivity in only a handful of AZD1222 recipients. Within unmutated variant regions lay the reported targets of nearly half of spike-specific TCRs. The donor cohort was predominantly white British with a female majority, and clonal diversity may have been underestimated.

Analysis merged second doses at about 4 or about 12 weeks. Profiling relied on immunoSEQ multiplex PCR, and the TCRdb table lists in-frame clones only, not all of them. The repertoire holds about 140,000 clones, with 80% to 95% as singletons. Germline values: CDR1 MNHEY, CDR2 SMNVEV (reference sequence). There are 15 residues in the CDR3. Trimming pared 5 bases from V and 3 bases from J, leaving 13 bases between. On this clone itself: Its antigen is unidentified.

The material sequenced was peripheral blood, taken 28 days after the second AZD1222 dose. The receptor's source is an adult who received the AZD1222 COVID-19 vaccine. The chain joins TRBV27 to TRBJ2-2, with D perhaps matching TRBD1 (6 bases). Here the CDR3 reads CASSPSTGYTGELFF. The CDR3 region has the DNA TGTGCCAGCAGTCCATCGACAGGTTACACCGGGGAGCTGTTTTTT.